The rows below give T cell receptor beta chains drawn from one sample of a study of blood T cells in healthy people across ages. Via MiXCR, TCRdb re-called the 5' RACE reads, giving one row per CDR3 protein. Here the sample spans about 1.6 million distinct CDR3 sequences, about 35% being singletons. The sequenced sample was blood. The receptors shown here come from a woman aged 30 to 39 in good health. Each CDR3 is given with its conserved first and last residue. D genes are given only for firm matches. Rows may omit the clone size; those that give it use once, few, many or a size class.

V	J	length	size	D	CDR3	DNA
TRBV20-1	TRBJ2-1	14	.	.	CSATHDGSYNEQFF	TGCAGTGCCACACATGACGGCTCCTACAATGAGCAGTTCTTC
TRBV20-1	TRBJ1-6	18	.	TRBD1	CSARDRRQGSNYNSPLHF	TGCAGTGCTAGAGATCGGCGACAGGGGAGCAACTATAATTCACCCCTCCACTTT
TRBV20-1	TRBJ2-1	12	few	.	CNTRGKNNEQFF	TGCAACACACGGGGTAAGAACAATGAGCAGTTCTTC
TRBV28	TRBJ1-1	12	.	.	CASSSRSGQAFF	TGTGCCAGCAGCTCACGATCGGGGCAAGCTTTCTTT
TRBV30	TRBJ2-3	17	.	.	CAWGNSGIWRPTDTQYF	TGTGCCTGGGGGAATTCCGGGATCTGGCGACCCACAGATACGCAGTATTTT
TRBV4-1	TRBJ2-7	14	few	.	CASRDTTGDYEQYF	TGCGCCAGCAGAGACACGACCGGAGACTACGAGCAGTACTTC
TRBV6-6	TRBJ1-1	12	.	.	CASSGHIKEAFF	TGTGCCAGCAGTGGCCATATTAAGGAAGCTTTCTTT
TRBV4-1	TRBJ1-2	17	.	TRBD1	CASSQARTGIQIYGYTF	TGCGCCAGCAGCCAAGCCCGGACAGGGATCCAGATATATGGCTACACCTTC
TRBV5-1	TRBJ2-5	13	few	.	CASSLGYEETQYF	TGCGCCAGCAGCTTGGGGTATGAGGAGACCCAGTACTTC
TRBV27	TRBJ1-1	13	.	.	CAGSLRGDTEAFF	TGTGCCGGCAGTCTCAGGGGCGACACTGAAGCTTTCTTT
TRBV4-2	TRBJ2-1	23	few	.	CASSQAIGTKGVRLPALLHEQFF	TGTGCCAGCAGCCAAGCGATAGGTACGAAGGGCGTTCGGCTCCCAGCTTTGTTGCATGAGCAGTTCTTC